The 5 T cell receptor beta chains listed next were all sequenced from one sample in a study of spatial heterogeneity in lung cancer. As to time point: sample taken at primary tumor resection. From tumor, nontumor lung or frozen PBMC, whole RNA was taken unsorted for sequencing. TCRdb recomputed calls from the 5' RACE reads with MiXCR, one row per CDR3 protein. Among some 83,000 distinct CDR3 sequences listed, approximately 20% were seen once. The sample here was PBMCs, taken at surgery. The receptors were gathered from a male donor with early-stage non-small cell lung cancer.

The chain combines TRBV20-1 with TRBJ2-3; D gene ambiguous. Trimming took off 0 bases at V and 0 bases at J, with 10 bases between the two ends. Germline CDR1 and CDR2: DFQATT and SNEGSKA (reference sequence). The CDR3 consists of 15 residues. CDR3 DNA: TGCAGTGCTAGAGATCTACTATCAAGCACAGATACGCAGTATTTT. Translation gives CSARDLLSSTDTQYF.

The chain uses TRBV28 and TRBJ2-3; 10 bases map to TRBD2. The CDR3 consists of 15 residues. J was trimmed by 8 bases and V by 6 bases; bases with no gene match: 11. In germline, CDR1 is MDHEN, CDR2 SYDVKM. The CDR3 coding sequence is TGTGCCAGCAGCACTAGCGGGATCCATAGGGTTACGCAGTATTTT. Translated: CASSTSGIHRVTQYF.

V gene TRBV4-2 combines with J gene TRBJ2-7; D is tentatively TRBD1 or TRBD2 (5 bases each). The CDR3 length is 14 residues. V was trimmed by 6 bases and J by 0 bases, leaving 12 bases between them. Germline loops: CDR1 LGHNA, CDR2 YNFKEQ. CDR3 sequence reads: CASSQSGLSYEQYF. The CDR3 DNA sequence: TGTGCCAGCAGTCAGTCGGGGCTCTCCTACGAGCAGTACTTC.

The chain joins TRBV7-9 to TRBJ2-3; D unclear. The CDR3 length is 12 residues. Germline CDR1 is SEHNR and CDR2 is FQNEAQ (reference sequence). The V end lost 7 bases, the J end lost 1 base, and 6 bases lay between the germline ends. The CDR3 nucleotides are TGTGCCAGCAATTGGGGCACAGATACGCAGTATTTT. This translates into CASNWGTDTQYF.

At least ten counts were recorded for this clonotype. This chain connects TRBV20-1 to TRBJ2-1; the match to TRBD2 covers 11 bases. CDR1 is DFQATT and CDR2 is SNEGSKA in the germline V gene (reference sequence). The CDR3 is 15 amino acids. Unmatched junction bases numbered 9, after V lost 6 bases and J lost 5 bases. The CDR3 loop is CSAPIPGLADNEQFF. DNA for the CDR3: TGCAGTGCACCCATTCCGGGACTAGCGGACAATGAGCAGTTCTTC.